This TCR beta chain was identified during a study of sequential checkpoint blockade in melanoma. Across the whole study: First-line arms were nivolumab then ipilimumab, or the reverse, randomized 1:1. After both sequences, patients received maintenance nivolumab.

The CDR3 has 14 residues. Looked up from germline, CDR1 is MRHNA and CDR2 is SNTAGT. The V segment lost 7 bases and the J segment 7 bases; nucleotides outside the gene matches: 11. The method was immunoSEQ multiplex PCR; TCRdb's version includes in-frame clones alone and lacks a portion of them. The sample lists some 17,000 clones, about two thirds occurring once. Treatment here: randomized to nivolumab then ipilimumab (arm A) or the reverse (arm B). The sequenced sample was CD8+ T cells sorted from blood (inferred from file names), obtained from a patient given nivolumab and ipilimumab in sequence. The chain recombines TRBV6-4 with TRBJ1-2, with 8 nucleotides matching TRBD1. The clonotype comes from a human donor with melanoma. DNA of the CDR3: TGTGCCAGCAACGGACAGGGAACGTCGGCTGGCTACACCTTC. Its translation is CASNGQGTSAGYTF.